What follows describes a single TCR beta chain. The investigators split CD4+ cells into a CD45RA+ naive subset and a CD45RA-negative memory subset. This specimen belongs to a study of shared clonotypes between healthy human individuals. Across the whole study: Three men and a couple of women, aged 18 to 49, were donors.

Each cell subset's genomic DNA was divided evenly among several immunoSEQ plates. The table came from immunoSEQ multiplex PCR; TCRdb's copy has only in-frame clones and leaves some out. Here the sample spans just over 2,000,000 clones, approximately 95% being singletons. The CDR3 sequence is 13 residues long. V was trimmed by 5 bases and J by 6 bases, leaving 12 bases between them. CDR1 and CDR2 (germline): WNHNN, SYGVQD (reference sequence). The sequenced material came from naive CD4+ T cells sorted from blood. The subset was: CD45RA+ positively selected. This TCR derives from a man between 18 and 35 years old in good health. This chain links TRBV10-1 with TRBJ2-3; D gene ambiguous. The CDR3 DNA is TGCGCCAGCAGTATGGACGTTACGGATACGCAGTATTTT. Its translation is CASSMDVTDTQYF.